This is a list of T cell receptor beta chains from one sample in a study of OX40 agonist ivuxolimab in advanced cancers. Assay used: immunoSEQ multiplex PCR; TCRdb lists only in-frame clones, some missing. The table shows about 32,000 clones, with around 84% occurring only once. The input for sequencing was CD4+ or CD8+ T cells sorted from blood, taken in a trial of the OX40 agonist ivuxolimab. The receptors derive from an adult with an advanced solid tumor such as melanoma, head and neck, liver or kidney cancer. CDR3s include the opening cysteine and the closing phenylalanine or tryptophan. Each record gives: J gene, V gene, clone size, D gene, CDR3 protein, CDR3 DNA. D genes are given only for firm matches. A clone size is listed for some rows: how often the clone was seen (once, few, many), or a class if it is expanded.

>TRBJ2-1|TRBV7-9|.|TRBD2
CASSLGTSGGPNEQFF
TGTGCCAGCAGCTTAGGAACTAGCGGGGGCCCCAACGAGCAGTTCTTC
>TRBJ2-7|TRBV5-4|.|TRBD1
CASSVGQASSYEQYF
TGTGCCAGCAGCGTTGGACAGGCTAGCTCCTACGAGCAGTACTTC
>TRBJ1-2|TRBV14|.|TRBD1
CASSQEGTDYLYDNYGYTF
TGTGCCAGCAGCCAAGAAGGGACAGACTACCTTTACGATAACTATGGCTACACCTTC
>TRBJ1-2|TRBV27|.|TRBD1
CASSPGGGYTF
TGTGCCAGCAGCCCAGGGGGAGGCTACACCTTC
>TRBJ2-3|TRBV28|.|.
CASSPALAAGGDTQYF
TGTGCCAGCAGTCCCGCTCTAGCGGCAGGGGGAGATACGCAGTATTTT
>TRBJ2-7|TRBV5-6|.|TRBD2
CASSLDEGGPEQYF
TGTGCCAGCAGCTTGGACGAGGGAGGGCCCGAGCAGTACTTC
>TRBJ2-7|TRBV10-3|.|.
CATGVPDEQYF
TGTGCCACCGGGGTCCCAGACGAGCAGTACTTC
>TRBJ1-3|TRBV14|few|.
CASSRQDGRISGNTIYF
TGTGCCAGCAGCCGCCAAGACGGACGGATCTCTGGAAACACCATATATTTT
>TRBJ2-7|TRBV30|few|TRBD1
CAWSVGQGVNEQYF
TGTGCCTGGAGTGTGGGGCAGGGGGTTAACGAGCAGTACTTC
>TRBJ1-1|TRBV29-1|.|.
CSVNPGGGPNTEAFF
TGCAGCGTCAATCCTGGGGGGGGACCGAACACTGAAGCTTTCTTT